Listed below are T cell receptor beta chains from one sample, sequenced in a study of cytomegalovirus exposure and HLA in healthy donors. The repertoire was sequenced with immunoSEQ multiplex PCR; TCRdb's copy has only in-frame clones and lacks some. The sample lists 130,000 to 150,000 clones, about three quarters seen once, with 1.3% in the top ten. What was sequenced was PBMCs. The receptors come from a woman between 35 and 50 years old in good health and CMV-seronegative. The CDR3 runs from the conserved cysteine through the conserved F or W. D genes are given only for firm matches. The listing skips clone size in some rows; elsewhere it reads once, few, many or a size class.

D gene: TRBD1
J gene: TRBJ1-2
V gene: TRBV12-5
clone size: .
CDR3 protein: CASGFTDRGRGRLGYTF
CDR3 DNA: TGTGCTAGTGGTTTTACGGACAGGGGGCGCGGGAGGCTTGGCTACACCTTC

D gene: TRBD2
J gene: TRBJ2-1
V gene: TRBV27
clone size: .
CDR3 protein: CARSPTPLGLAGGRSYRQFF
CDR3 DNA: TGTGCCCGCAGTCCAACACCCCTCGGACTAGCGGGGGGCAGGTCCTATCGGCAGTTCTTC

D gene: .
J gene: TRBJ1-4
V gene: TRBV6-4
clone size: .
CDR3 protein: CASSDRVGEKLFF
CDR3 DNA: TGTGCCAGCAGTGACCGGGTTGGTGAAAAACTGTTTTTT

D gene: .
J gene: TRBJ2-5
V gene: TRBV2
clone size: .
CDR3 protein: CASKEGSQETQYF
CDR3 DNA: TGTGCCAGCAAGGAGGGCAGTCAAGAGACCCAGTACTTC

D gene: .
J gene: TRBJ1-1
V gene: TRBV5-4
clone size: .
CDR3 protein: CASSLGAGARSTEAFF
CDR3 DNA: TGTGCCAGCAGCTTGGGTGCGGGGGCCCGGAGCACTGAAGCTTTCTTT

D gene: .
J gene: TRBJ2-2
V gene: TRBV4-1
clone size: .
CDR3 protein: CASSQGQLVSGELFF
CDR3 DNA: TGCGCCAGCAGCCAAGGCCAGCTAGTGTCCGGGGAGCTGTTTTTT

D gene: TRBD2
J gene: TRBJ2-3
V gene: TRBV5-1
clone size: .
CDR3 protein: CASSSTSGGLDTQYF
CDR3 DNA: TGCGCCAGCAGCTCCACTAGCGGGGGGCTAGATACGCAGTATTTT

D gene: TRBD2
J gene: TRBJ2-1
V gene: TRBV5-3
clone size: .
CDR3 protein: CARSLARSGGAYYNEQFF
CDR3 DNA: TGTGCCAGAAGCTTGGCCAGAAGCGGGGGGGCGTATTACAATGAGCAGTTCTTC

D gene: .
J gene: TRBJ2-5
V gene: TRBV28
clone size: .
CDR3 protein: CASNEQETQYF
CDR3 DNA: TGTGCCAGCAACGAGCAAGAGACCCAGTACTTC

D gene: .
J gene: TRBJ2-5
V gene: TRBV5-1
clone size: .
CDR3 protein: CASSLGSQETQYF
CDR3 DNA: TGCGCCAGCAGCTTGGGGTCGCAGGAGACCCAGTACTTC

D gene: .
J gene: TRBJ2-5
V gene: TRBV5-5
clone size: .
CDR3 protein: CASMGSQETQYF
CDR3 DNA: TGTGCCAGCATGGGCAGCCAAGAGACCCAGTACTTC

D gene: .
J gene: TRBJ2-5
V gene: TRBV4-3
clone size: .
CDR3 protein: CASSQDLRGQETQYF
CDR3 DNA: TGCGCCAGCAGCCAAGACCTCCGGGGACAAGAGACCCAGTACTTC

D gene: .
J gene: TRBJ1-2
V gene: TRBV1
clone size: .
CDR3 protein: CTSSQGTAYGYTF
CDR3 DNA: TGCACCAGCAGCCAAGGGACAGCCTATGGCTACACCTTC

D gene: .
J gene: TRBJ2-7
V gene: TRBV5-4
clone size: few
CDR3 protein: CASSYYRQLLYF
CDR3 DNA: TGTGCCAGCAGCTACTACAGACAGCTTCTGTACTTC

D gene: .
J gene: TRBJ2-7
V gene: TRBV10-3
clone size: few
CDR3 protein: CAVRSFGDEQYF
CDR3 DNA: TGTGCCGTGCGCTCCTTCGGAGACGAGCAGTACTTC

D gene: .
J gene: TRBJ2-7
V gene: TRBV25-1
clone size: .
CDR3 protein: CASSELTGGAYEQYF
CDR3 DNA: TGTGCCAGCAGTGAATTAACAGGGGGGGCCTACGAGCAGTACTTC

D gene: .
J gene: TRBJ1-3
V gene: TRBV2
clone size: .
CDR3 protein: CASSDNFRVGNTIYF
CDR3 DNA: TGTGCCAGCAGTGATAATTTCAGGGTGGGAAACACCATATATTTT

D gene: .
J gene: TRBJ2-1
V gene: TRBV7-2
clone size: .
CDR3 protein: CASSLPGQGLSTYNEQFF
CDR3 DNA: TGTGCCAGCAGCTTACCTGGCCAGGGTCTAAGCACCTACAATGAGCAGTTCTTC

D gene: TRBD2
J gene: TRBJ2-3
V gene: TRBV4-1
clone size: .
CDR3 protein: CASSQNYLAGYTDTQYF
CDR3 DNA: TGCGCCAGCAGCCAAAATTATCTAGCGGGGTACACAGATACGCAGTATTTT

D gene: .
J gene: TRBJ2-5
V gene: TRBV29-1
clone size: .
CDR3 protein: CSVEDQLRSGTKYF
CDR3 DNA: TGCAGCGTTGAAGACCAATTGAGATCCGGGACAAAGTACTTC

D gene: TRBD1
J gene: TRBJ2-2
V gene: TRBV5-4
clone size: .
CDR3 protein: CASRPGQGPQTNTGELFF
CDR3 DNA: TGTGCCAGCAGACCCGGACAGGGCCCTCAGACGAACACCGGGGAGCTGTTTTTT

D gene: .
J gene: TRBJ2-5
V gene: TRBV9
clone size: .
CDR3 protein: CASSVGQGGETQYF
CDR3 DNA: TGTGCCAGCAGCGTAGGTCAGGGTGGGGAGACCCAGTACTTC

D gene: TRBD1
J gene: TRBJ1-5
V gene: TRBV18
clone size: .
CDR3 protein: CASSPQDRGSPVNQPQHF
CDR3 DNA: TGTGCCAGCTCACCACAGGACAGGGGATCCCCTGTCAATCAGCCCCAGCATTTT

D gene: .
J gene: TRBJ1-1
V gene: TRBV7-9
clone size: .
CDR3 protein: CASSSQGNTEAFF
CDR3 DNA: TGTGCCAGCAGTTCACAGGGGAACACTGAAGCTTTCTTT

D gene: TRBD1
J gene: TRBJ2-4
V gene: TRBV4-2
clone size: .
CDR3 protein: CASSQDRTGRNIQYF
CDR3 DNA: TGTGCCAGCAGCCAAGATCGGACAGGACGAAACATTCAGTACTTC

D gene: TRBD1
J gene: TRBJ2-5
V gene: TRBV7-3
clone size: few
CDR3 protein: CASSRGQSETQYF
CDR3 DNA: TGTGCCAGCAGCCGGGGACAGTCGGAGACCCAGTACTTC

D gene: .
J gene: TRBJ1-1
V gene: TRBV6-5
clone size: .
CDR3 protein: CASSYSKIYGNTEAFF
CDR3 DNA: TGTGCCAGCAGTTACTCAAAGATCTACGGTAACACTGAAGCTTTCTTT

D gene: TRBD1
J gene: TRBJ1-6
V gene: TRBV9
clone size: .
CDR3 protein: CASSAGPGQEISPLHF
CDR3 DNA: TGTGCCAGCAGCGCGGGACCGGGACAGGAGATTTCACCCCTCCACTTT

D gene: .
J gene: TRBJ2-1
V gene: TRBV5-6
clone size: once
CDR3 protein: CASSHSGSISYNEQFF
CDR3 DNA: TGTGCCAGCAGCCATAGCGGCTCAATCTCCTACAATGAGCAGTTCTTC